This T cell receptor (beta chain) was recorded in a study of technical replicates of blood from a handful of donors. Unmatched junction bases numbered 6, after V lost 7 bases and J lost 7 bases. This CDR3 has 13 amino acids. The V gene's germline CDR1 is LNHDA and CDR2 SQIVND (reference sequence). TCRdb's table, derived via immunoSEQ multiplex PCR, lists solely in-frame clones and lacks some. The table has under 85,000 clones, 80% to 95% seen once. The rearrangement joins TRBV19 to TRBJ2-1; 8 bases map to TRBD1. The specimen sequenced was T cells isolated from PBMCs. This TCR derives from a human donor in good health. CDR3 DNA: TGTGCCAGTAAGGTTCAGGGGGCAAATGAGCAGTTCTTC. This encodes CASKVQGANEQFF.